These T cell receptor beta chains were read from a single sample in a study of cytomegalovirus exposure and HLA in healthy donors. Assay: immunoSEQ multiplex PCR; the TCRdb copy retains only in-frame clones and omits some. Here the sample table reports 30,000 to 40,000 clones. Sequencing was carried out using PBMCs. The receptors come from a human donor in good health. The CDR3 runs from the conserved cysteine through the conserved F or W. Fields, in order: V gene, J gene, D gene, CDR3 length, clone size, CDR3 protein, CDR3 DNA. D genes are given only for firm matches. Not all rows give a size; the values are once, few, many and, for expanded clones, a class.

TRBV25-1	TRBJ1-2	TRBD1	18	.	CASSEYRGTGTSVEGYTF	TGTGCCAGCAGTGAATATAGAGGGACAGGGACATCTGTCGAGGGCTACACCTTC
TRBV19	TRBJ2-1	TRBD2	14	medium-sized	CASSILAGEGEQFF	TGTGCCAGTAGTATACTAGCGGGGGAAGGTGAGCAGTTCTTC
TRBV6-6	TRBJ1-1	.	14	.	CASNSLQTGTEAFF	TGTGCCAGCAACTCTTTACAAACGGGCACTGAAGCTTTCTTT
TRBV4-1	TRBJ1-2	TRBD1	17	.	CASSQAFRQGADYGYTF	TGCGCCAGCAGCCAAGCCTTTAGACAGGGGGCTGACTATGGCTACACCTTC
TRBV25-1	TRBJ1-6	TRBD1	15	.	CASSAMTGNNSPLHF	TGTGCCAGCAGTGCCATGACAGGGAATAATTCACCCCTCCACTTT
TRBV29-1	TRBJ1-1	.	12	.	CSSLRGLTEAFF	TGCAGCAGCCTCCGGGGTCTCACTGAAGCTTTCTTT
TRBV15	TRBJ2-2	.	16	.	CATSRGWGANTGELFF	TGTGCCACCAGCAGAGGCTGGGGCGCGAACACCGGGGAGCTGTTTTTT
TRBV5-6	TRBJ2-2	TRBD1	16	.	CASSLIGTGDTGELFF	TGTGCCAGCAGCCTTATTGGGACAGGCGACACCGGGGAGCTGTTTTTT
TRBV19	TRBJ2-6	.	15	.	CASSIAGSGANVLTF	TGTGCCAGTAGTATAGCAGGATCTGGGGCCAACGTCCTGACTTTC
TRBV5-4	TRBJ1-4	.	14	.	CASSLGGGNEKLFF	TGTGCCAGCAGCTTGGGCGGGGGAAATGAAAAACTGTTTTTT
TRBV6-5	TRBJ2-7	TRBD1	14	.	CASSRDRGLDEQYF	TGTGCCAGCAGTCGGGACAGGGGGCTCGACGAGCAGTACTTC
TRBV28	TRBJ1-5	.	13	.	CASKGRSYQPQHF	TGTGCCAGCAAGGGGCGGAGTTATCAGCCCCAGCATTTT
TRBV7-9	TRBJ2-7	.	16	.	CASSLVGGGLAYEQYF	TGTGCCAGCAGCTTAGTCGGGGGTGGCCTCGCCTACGAGCAGTACTTC
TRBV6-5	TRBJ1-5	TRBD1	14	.	CASSLDRDEQPQHF	TGTGCCAGCAGCTTGGACAGGGATGAGCAGCCCCAGCATTTT
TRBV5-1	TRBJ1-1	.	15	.	CASSLDPGRDTEAFF	TGCGCCAGCAGCTTGGACCCAGGGAGGGACACTGAAGCTTTCTTT
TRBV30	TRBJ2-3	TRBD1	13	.	CAWSRGQADTQYF	TGTGCCTGGTCAAGGGGGCAGGCAGATACGCAGTATTTT
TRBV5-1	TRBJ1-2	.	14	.	CASSLDGRDYGYTF	TGCGCCAGCAGCTTGGACGGCAGGGACTATGGCTACACCTTC
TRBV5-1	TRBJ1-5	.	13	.	CASSREVDQPQHF	TGCGCCAGCAGCCGGGAGGTTGATCAGCCCCAGCATTTT
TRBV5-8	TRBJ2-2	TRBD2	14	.	CASSPGLVTGELFF	TGTGCCAGCAGCCCGGGACTAGTGACCGGGGAGCTGTTTTTT
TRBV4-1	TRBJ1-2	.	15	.	CASSQDFGGVTGYTF	TGCGCCAGCAGCCAAGATTTTGGCGGAGTCACTGGCTACACCTTC
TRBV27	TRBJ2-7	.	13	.	CASRPTETYEQYF	TGTGCCAGCAGACCGACAGAGACCTACGAGCAGTACTTC
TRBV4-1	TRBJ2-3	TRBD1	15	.	CASSFPGQGEDTQYF	TGCGCCAGCAGCTTCCCGGGACAGGGGGAAGATACGCAGTATTTT
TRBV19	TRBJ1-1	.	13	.	CASSINRVTEAFF	TGTGCCAGTAGTATAAACAGGGTCACTGAAGCTTTCTTT
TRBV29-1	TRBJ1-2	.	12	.	CSVEWRDYGYTF	TGCAGCGTTGAATGGAGGGACTATGGCTACACCTTC
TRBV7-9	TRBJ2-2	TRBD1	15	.	CASSRVTGDTGELFF	TGTGCCAGCAGCCGAGTGACAGGGGACACCGGGGAGCTGTTTTTT
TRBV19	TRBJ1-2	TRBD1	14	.	CASRLGQGSNGYTF	TGTGCCAGTAGACTCGGACAGGGGAGCAATGGCTACACCTTC
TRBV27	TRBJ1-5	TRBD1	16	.	CASSLTGGYSNQPQHF	TGTGCCAGCAGTCTGACAGGGGGGTACAGCAATCAGCCCCAGCATTTT
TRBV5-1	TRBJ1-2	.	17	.	CASSLMGGRLRNYGYTF	TGCGCCAGCAGCTTGATGGGGGGGAGGTTGAGGAACTATGGCTACACCTTC
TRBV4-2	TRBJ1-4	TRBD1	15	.	CASSQDRQGARGLFF	TGTGCCAGCAGCCAAGACCGACAGGGGGCGCGAGGGCTGTTTTTT
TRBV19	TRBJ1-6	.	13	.	CASSIRGNSPLHF	TGTGCCAGTAGTATAAGGGGAAACTCACCCCTACACTTT
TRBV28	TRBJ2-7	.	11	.	CASRSSYEQYF	TGTGCCAGTCGGAGCTCCTACGAGCAGTACTTC
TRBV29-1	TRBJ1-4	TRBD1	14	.	CSVEDTGEDEKLFF	TGCAGCGTTGAAGACACAGGGGAAGATGAAAAACTGTTTTTT
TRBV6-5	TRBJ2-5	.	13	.	CASSRTVQETQYF	TGTGCCAGCAGTCGGACAGTACAAGAGACCCAGTACTTC
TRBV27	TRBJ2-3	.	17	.	CASSSISSASSTDTQYF	TGTGCCAGCAGTTCAATATCTAGCGCTTCTAGCACAGATACGCAGTATTTT
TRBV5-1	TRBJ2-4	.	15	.	CASSPGQNRKNIQYF	TGCGCCAGCAGCCCCGGTCAAAACCGAAAAAACATTCAGTACTTC
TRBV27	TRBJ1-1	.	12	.	CASRGDRPEAFF	TGTGCCAGCAGGGGAGATAGACCTGAAGCTTTCTTT
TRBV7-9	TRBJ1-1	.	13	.	CASSLGQVTEAFF	TGTGCCAGCAGCTTAGGACAGGTCACTGAAGCTTTCTTT
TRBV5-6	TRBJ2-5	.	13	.	CASSVGQQETQYF	TGTGCCAGCAGCGTTGGACAGCAAGAGACCCAGTACTTC
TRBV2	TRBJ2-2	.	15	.	CASSASLHSAGELFF	TGTGCCAGCAGTGCGTCGCTTCATAGTGCGGGGGAGCTGTTTTTT
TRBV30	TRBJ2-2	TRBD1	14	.	CAWRGQGSTGELFF	TGTGCCTGGAGAGGACAGGGGTCCACCGGGGAGCTGTTTTTT
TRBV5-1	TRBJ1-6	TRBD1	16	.	CASSFHWDRRNSPLHF	TGCGCCAGCAGCTTCCATTGGGACAGGAGGAATTCACCCCTCCACTTT
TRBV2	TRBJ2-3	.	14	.	CASSEVVSTDTQYF	TGTGCCAGCAGTGAAGTAGTAAGCACAGATACGCAGTATTTT
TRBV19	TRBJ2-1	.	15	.	CASSMRGGTYNEQFF	TGTGCCAGTAGTATGAGGGGGGGAACCTACAATGAGCAGTTCTTC
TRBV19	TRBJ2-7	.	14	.	CASSTLRGLYEQYF	TGTGCCAGTAGTACGCTCAGGGGATTGTACGAGCAGTACTTC
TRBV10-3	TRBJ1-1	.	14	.	CATKVGRMNTEAFF	TGTGCCACAAAGGTGGGCAGAATGAACACTGAAGCTTTCTTT
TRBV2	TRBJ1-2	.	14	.	CASSATENNYGYTF	TGTGCCAGCAGCGCAACAGAAAACAACTATGGCTACACCTTC
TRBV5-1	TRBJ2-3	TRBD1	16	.	CASSQGRTGGTDTQYF	TGCGCCAGCAGCCAAGGCAGGACAGGGGGGACAGATACGCAGTATTTT
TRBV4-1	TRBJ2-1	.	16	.	CASSQVDLVSDNEQFF	TGCGCCAGCAGCCAAGTAGACCTAGTATCCGACAATGAGCAGTTCTTC
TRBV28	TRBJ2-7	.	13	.	CASSGERLDEQYF	TGTGCCAGTTCAGGGGAACGATTGGACGAGCAGTACTTC
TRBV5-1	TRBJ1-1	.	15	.	CASSLDSGTDTEAFF	TGCGCCAGCAGCTTGGATTCGGGTACGGACACTGAAGCTTTCTTT
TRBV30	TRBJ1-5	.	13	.	CAAEGESHQPQHF	TGTGCCGCCGAGGGGGAATCACATCAGCCCCAGCATTTT
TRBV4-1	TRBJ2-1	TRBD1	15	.	CASSRGQVSYNEQFF	TGCGCCAGCAGCCGGGGACAGGTATCCTACAATGAGCAGTTCTTC
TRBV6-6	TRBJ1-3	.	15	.	CASSYFASSGNTIYF	TGTGCCAGCAGTTATTTCGCGAGCTCTGGAAACACCATATATTTT
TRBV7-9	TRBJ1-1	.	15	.	CASSFGGRVDTEAFF	TGTGCCAGCAGCTTTGGCGGCAGGGTGGACACTGAAGCTTTCTTT
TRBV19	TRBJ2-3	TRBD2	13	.	CATRLAGVDTQYF	TGTGCCACCCGACTAGCGGGGGTGGATACGCAGTATTTT